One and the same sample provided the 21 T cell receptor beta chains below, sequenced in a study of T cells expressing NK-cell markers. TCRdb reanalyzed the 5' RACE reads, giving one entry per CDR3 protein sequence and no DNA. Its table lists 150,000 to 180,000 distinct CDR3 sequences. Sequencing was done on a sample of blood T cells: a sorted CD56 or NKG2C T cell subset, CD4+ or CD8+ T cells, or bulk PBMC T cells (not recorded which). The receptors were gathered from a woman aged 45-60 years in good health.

The chain's CDR3 is CASSLVTSRDEQFF. The J gene is TRBJ2-1, the V gene TRBV11-2; TCRdb indicates TRBD1, and absent DNA this call remains unverified. This CDR3 comprises 14 residues. Germline values: CDR1 SGHAT, CDR2 FQNNGV.

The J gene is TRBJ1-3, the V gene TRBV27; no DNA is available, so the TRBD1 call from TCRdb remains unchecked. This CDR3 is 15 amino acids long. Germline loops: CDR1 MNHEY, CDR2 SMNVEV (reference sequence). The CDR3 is CASSRDSFSGNTIYF.

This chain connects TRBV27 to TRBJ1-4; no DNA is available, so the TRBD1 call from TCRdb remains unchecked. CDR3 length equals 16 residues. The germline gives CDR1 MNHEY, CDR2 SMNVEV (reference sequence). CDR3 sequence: CASSSLSGTYPEKLFF.

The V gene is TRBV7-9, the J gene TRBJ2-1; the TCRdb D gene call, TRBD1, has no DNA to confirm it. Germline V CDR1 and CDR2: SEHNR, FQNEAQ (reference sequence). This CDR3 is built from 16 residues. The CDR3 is CASSDGTGGFGNEQFF.

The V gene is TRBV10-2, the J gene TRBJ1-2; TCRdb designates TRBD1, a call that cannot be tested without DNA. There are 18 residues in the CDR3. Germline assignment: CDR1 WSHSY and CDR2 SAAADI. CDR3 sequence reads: CASSEWDRAPKSPDGYTF.

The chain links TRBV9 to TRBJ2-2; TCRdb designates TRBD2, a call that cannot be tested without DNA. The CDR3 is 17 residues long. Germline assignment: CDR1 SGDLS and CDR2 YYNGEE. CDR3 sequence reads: CASSPHPDGGHTGELFF.

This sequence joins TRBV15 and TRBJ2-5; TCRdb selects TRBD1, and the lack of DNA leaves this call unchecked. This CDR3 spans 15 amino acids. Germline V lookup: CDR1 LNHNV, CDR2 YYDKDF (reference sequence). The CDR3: CATSDAGGGQETQYF.

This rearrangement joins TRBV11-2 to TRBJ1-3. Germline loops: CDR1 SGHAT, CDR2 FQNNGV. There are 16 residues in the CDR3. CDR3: CASSLSWTVSGNTIYF.

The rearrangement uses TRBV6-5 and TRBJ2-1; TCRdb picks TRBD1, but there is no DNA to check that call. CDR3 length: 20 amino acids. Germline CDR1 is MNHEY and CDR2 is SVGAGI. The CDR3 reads CASSYSASLQGISSYNEQFF.

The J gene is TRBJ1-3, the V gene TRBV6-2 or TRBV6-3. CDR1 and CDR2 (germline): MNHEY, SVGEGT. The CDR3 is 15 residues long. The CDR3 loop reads CASSYQENSGNTIYF.

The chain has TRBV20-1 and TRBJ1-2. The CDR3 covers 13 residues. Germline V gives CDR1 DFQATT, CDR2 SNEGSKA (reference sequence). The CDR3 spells CSADSTGYYGYTF.

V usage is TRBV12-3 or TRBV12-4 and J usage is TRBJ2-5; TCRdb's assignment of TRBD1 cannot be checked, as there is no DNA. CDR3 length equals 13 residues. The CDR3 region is CASKQLGGETQYF.

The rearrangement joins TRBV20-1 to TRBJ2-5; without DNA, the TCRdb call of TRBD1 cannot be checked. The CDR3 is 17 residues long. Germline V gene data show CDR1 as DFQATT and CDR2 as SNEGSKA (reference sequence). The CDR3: CSARVVDSSVTQETQYF.

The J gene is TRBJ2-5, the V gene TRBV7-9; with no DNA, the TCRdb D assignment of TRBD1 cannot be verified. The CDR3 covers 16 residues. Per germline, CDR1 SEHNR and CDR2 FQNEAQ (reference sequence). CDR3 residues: CASSLQRGFAQETQYF.

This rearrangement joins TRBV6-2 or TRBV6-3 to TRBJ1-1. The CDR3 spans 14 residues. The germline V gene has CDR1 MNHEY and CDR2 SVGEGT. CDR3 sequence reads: CASTSSPADTEAFF.

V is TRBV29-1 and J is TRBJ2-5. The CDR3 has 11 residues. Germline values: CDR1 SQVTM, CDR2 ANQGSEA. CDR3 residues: CSVDSQETQYF.

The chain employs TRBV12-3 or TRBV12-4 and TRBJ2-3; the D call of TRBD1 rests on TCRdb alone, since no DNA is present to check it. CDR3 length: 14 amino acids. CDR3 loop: CASSLAGRGDTQYF.

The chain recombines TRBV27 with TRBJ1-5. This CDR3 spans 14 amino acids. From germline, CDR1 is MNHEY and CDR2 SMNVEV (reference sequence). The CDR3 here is CASSSVYSNQPQHF.

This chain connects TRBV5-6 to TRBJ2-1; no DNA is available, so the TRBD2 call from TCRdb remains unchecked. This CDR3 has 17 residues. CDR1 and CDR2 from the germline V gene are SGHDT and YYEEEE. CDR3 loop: CASSYWEVGRTYNEQFF.

The CDR3 sequence is CASRPLGDNEQFF. This chain links TRBV12-3 or TRBV12-4 with TRBJ2-1. This CDR3 is 13 amino acids long.

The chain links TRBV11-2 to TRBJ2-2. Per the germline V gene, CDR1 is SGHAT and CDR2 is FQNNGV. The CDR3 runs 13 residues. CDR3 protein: CASSLEATGELFF.